This paragraph reports one T cell receptor beta chain. This clonotype has only a few counts. No antigen is known for it. No much larger clonotype is one base removed from it; base qualities were not supplied. The method was multiplex PCR. Instrument on record: Illumina HiSeq 4000. To build TCR beta libraries, CDR3 regions were amplified by Arm-PCR using iRepertoire HTBI primers. Before sequencing, the PCR products went through gel purification. The authors' analysis ran thus. Gene usage analysis of CDR3 amino acid clonotypes relied on the approximately 68 TRBV and 15 or so TRBJ segments identified across samples. COPE and FqMerger were used to merge filtered high-quality paired reads into contigs. BLAST was used to align contigs to IMGT TRBV, TRBD and TRBJ reference genes, with CDR3 defined following IMGT. Highly expanded clones were defined as clonotypes with a frequency above 0.1%. Shannon entropy served as the measure of repertoire diversity, while the Gini coefficient captured V-J evenness. Clonotypes shared by more than one individual were considered public. The public sequencing data were trimmed at Q25 with fastp and processed into clonotypes with MiXCR by TCRdb, which kept only in-frame beta chains. Each CDR3 protein appears once, grouped with its most common genes and DNA. These V and J calls are TCRdb output, not the study's own analysis. Present in this sample are about half a million distinct CDR3 sequences, roughly 22% of which were seen just once. Around 13% of the sample is held by the ten biggest clonotypes.

Reading the label with the study, this specimen's time point is: persistent/refractory GD, antithyroid drugs over 5 years with positive TRAb. For both TCR sequencing and RNA sequencing, RNA was extracted from PBMCs in TRIzol. The diagnosis of Graves' disease followed American Thyroid Association guidelines. The patients came from an endocrinology department in Xi'an, China. Each patient gave approximately 10 milliliters of peripheral blood, collected in an EDTA anticoagulant tube. Ficoll Paque Plus density gradient separation was used to isolate PBMCs, and no further T cell sorting was done. RNA quality was checked with an Agilent 2100 Bioanalyzer and agarose gel, and concentration with a NanoDrop 2000. The data originate from a study of regulatory T cells in long-lasting Graves disease (dated by TCRdb to 2020 to 2022). About the investigation overall: Persistent Graves' disease was defined as antithyroid drug treatment for over 5 years with persistently positive TSH receptor autoantibodies. Patients with persistent Graves' disease were compared with patients with newly diagnosed Graves' disease using TCR sequencing and RNA sequencing of peripheral blood. The study was registered as a clinical trial and conducted in China. A total of some 33 samples were covered by TCR sequencing, comprising approximately 13 persistent and roughly 20 newly diagnosed Graves' disease patients. In the clinical cohort, patients with persistent Graves' disease had used antithyroid drugs for an average of about 10 years.

The germline V and J ends show losses of 6 bases and 7 bases respectively, and no gene match explains 18 bases of the junction. Inclusive of the bounding cysteine and phenylalanine, the CDR3 is 18 residues long. The entry retains the CDR3 DNA only, 54 bases that are in frame from base 1. CDR1 is given as MNHNS and CDR2 as SASEGT, both from the germline V gene. Beyond this particular receptor, the publication reports: Patients with persistent disease shared more public clonotypes (roughly 2,900) than newly diagnosed patients did (more than 900). Persistent Graves' disease patients showed lower TCR Shannon entropy and fewer highly expanded clones than newly diagnosed patients, suggesting clonal expansion. Because the primary lesion, thyroid tissue, could not be accessed, the study looked at peripheral blood alone. Sequencing and analysis were restricted to the TCR beta chain. The small sample size was acknowledged by the authors as a limitation that may reduce accuracy. TRBV28, TRBJ1-2 and TRBJ2-5 were preferentially used in persistent disease, while TRBV20-1 and TRBJ2-1 were favored in newly diagnosed disease.

The sequencing here drew on peripheral blood mononuclear cells (PBMCs), taken when the disease was refractory, from a patient treated with antithyroid drugs. The chain is made from TRBV6-1 and TRBJ2-5; 12 nucleotides in the junction match TRBD2. The sequence derives from a female donor with Graves disease. CDR3 region: CASSRILTSGGHWGTQYF. The base sequence is TGTGCCAGCAGCCGAATTTTGACTAGCGGGGGTCACTGGGGGACCCAGTACTTC.